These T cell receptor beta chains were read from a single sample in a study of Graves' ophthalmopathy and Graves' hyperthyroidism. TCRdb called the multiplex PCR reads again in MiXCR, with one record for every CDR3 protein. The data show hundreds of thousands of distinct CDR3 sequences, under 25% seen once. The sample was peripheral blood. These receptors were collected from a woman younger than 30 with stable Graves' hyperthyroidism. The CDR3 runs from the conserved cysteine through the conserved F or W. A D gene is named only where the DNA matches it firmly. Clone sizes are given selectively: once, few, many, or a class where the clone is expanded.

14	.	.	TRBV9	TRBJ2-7	CARSFRGSPYEQYF	TGTGCCCGCAGCTTTAGGGGGAGCCCCTACGAGCAGTACTTC
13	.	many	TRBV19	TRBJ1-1	CASTEGGYTEAFF	TGTGCCAGTACTGAGGGAGGTTATACTGAAGCTTTCTTT
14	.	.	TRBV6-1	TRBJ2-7	CAVLIGGLRNEQYF	TGTGCCGTTCTGATAGGGGGTCTAAGGAACGAGCAGTACTTC
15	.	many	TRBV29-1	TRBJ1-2	CSVGDPQERFYGYTF	TGCAGCGTTGGGGACCCTCAGGAGCGATTTTATGGCTACACCTTC
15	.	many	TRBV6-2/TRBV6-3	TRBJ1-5	CATTPWDMGNQPQHF	TGTGCCACCACCCCCTGGGACATGGGCAATCAGCCCCAGCATTTT
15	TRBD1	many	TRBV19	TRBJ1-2	CASKRDRTTNYGYTF	TGTGCCAGCAAAAGGGACAGGACCACTAACTATGGCTACACCTTC
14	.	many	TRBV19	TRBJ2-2	CASIAGSIAGELFF	TGTGCCAGTATCGCAGGTTCTATCGCCGGGGAGCTGTTTTTT
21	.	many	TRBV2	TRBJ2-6	CASSDRAVTTQSTSGANVLTF	TGTGCCAGCAGTGACAGGGCGGTAACTACACAGTCCACCTCTGGGGCCAACGTCCTGACTTTC
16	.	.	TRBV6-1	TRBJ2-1	CASSEASWSSYNEQFF	TGTGCCAGCAGTGAGGCTTCGTGGAGCTCCTACAATGAGCAGTTCTTC
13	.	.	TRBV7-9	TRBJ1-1	CASSLEGGAEAFF	TGTGCCAGCAGCTTAGAAGGGGGAGCTGAAGCTTTCTTT
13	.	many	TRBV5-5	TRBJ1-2	CASSPQSDYGYTF	TGTGCCAGCAGCCCACAGAGCGACTATGGCTACACCTTC
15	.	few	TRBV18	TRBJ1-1	CASSPQRGMNTEAFF	TGTGCCAGCTCACCCCAAAGGGGGATGAACACTGAAGCTTTCTTT
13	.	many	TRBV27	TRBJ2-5	CASSLGARETQYF	TGTGCCAGCAGTTTAGGGGCGCGGGAGACCCAGTACTTC
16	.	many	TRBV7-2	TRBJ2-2	CASSLASRAGHGELFF	TGTGCCAGCAGCTTAGCGTCAAGGGCAGGGCACGGGGAGCTGTTTTTT
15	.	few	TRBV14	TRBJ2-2	CASSQGAGQGGELFF	TGTGCCAGCAGCCAAGGGGCAGGCCAGGGCGGGGAGCTGTTTTTT
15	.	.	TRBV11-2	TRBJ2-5	CASSSRTAQQETQYF	TGTGCCAGCAGCTCACGGACAGCACAACAAGAGACCCAGTACTTC
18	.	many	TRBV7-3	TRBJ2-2	CASSRNRAGQMNTGELFF	TGTGCCAGCAGCCGTAACAGGGCAGGGCAGATGAACACCGGGGAGCTGTTTTTT
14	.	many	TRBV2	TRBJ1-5	CASSENDSNQPQHF	TGTGCCAGCAGTGAAAACGACAGCAATCAGCCCCAGCATTTT
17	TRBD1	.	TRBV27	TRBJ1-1	CASSQPDRGGGNTEAFF	TGTGCCAGCAGCCAACCCGACAGGGGTGGCGGTAACACTGAAGCTTTCTTT
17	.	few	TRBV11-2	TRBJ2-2	CASNVRGSAWNTGELFF	TGTGCCAGCAACGTGAGGGGGAGCGCATGGAACACCGGGGAGCTGTTTTTT
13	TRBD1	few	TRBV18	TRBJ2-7	CASFQGAGYEQYF	TGTGCCAGCTTTCAGGGGGCTGGCTACGAGCAGTACTTC
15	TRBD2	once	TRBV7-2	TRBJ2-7	CASSSLAGGLGEQYF	TGTGCCAGCAGCTCGCTAGCGGGGGGCCTAGGTGAGCAGTACTTC
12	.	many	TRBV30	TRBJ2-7	CAWSLNSYEQYF	TGTGCCTGGAGTCTCAACTCCTACGAGCAGTACTTC
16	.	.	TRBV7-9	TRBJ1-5	CASSLPGYGVNQPQHF	TGTGCCAGCAGCTTACCGGGCTACGGGGTCAATCAGCCCCAGCATTTT
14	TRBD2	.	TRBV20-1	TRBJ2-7	CSADRSGRAYEQYF	TGCAGTGCTGACCGTAGCGGGAGGGCCTACGAGCAGTACTTC
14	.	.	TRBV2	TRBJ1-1	CASSPNSGRGVAFF	TGTGCCAGCAGTCCTAATTCAGGACGAGGGGTGGCTTTCTTT
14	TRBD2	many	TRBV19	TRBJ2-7	CASSDSGRGDEQYF	TGTGCCAGTAGTGATAGCGGGAGGGGCGACGAGCAGTACTTC
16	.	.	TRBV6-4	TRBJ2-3	CASSPLGGTAPDTQYF	TGTGCCAGCAGTCCTCTTGGGGGGACAGCCCCAGATACGCAGTATTTT
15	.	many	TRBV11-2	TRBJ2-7	CASNNIKSRSYEQYF	TGTGCCAGCAACAATATAAAGAGTAGGTCCTACGAGCAGTACTTC
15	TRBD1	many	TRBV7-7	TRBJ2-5	CASSYGGQAQETQYF	TGTGCTAGCAGCTACGGGGGACAGGCCCAAGAGACCCAGTACTTC